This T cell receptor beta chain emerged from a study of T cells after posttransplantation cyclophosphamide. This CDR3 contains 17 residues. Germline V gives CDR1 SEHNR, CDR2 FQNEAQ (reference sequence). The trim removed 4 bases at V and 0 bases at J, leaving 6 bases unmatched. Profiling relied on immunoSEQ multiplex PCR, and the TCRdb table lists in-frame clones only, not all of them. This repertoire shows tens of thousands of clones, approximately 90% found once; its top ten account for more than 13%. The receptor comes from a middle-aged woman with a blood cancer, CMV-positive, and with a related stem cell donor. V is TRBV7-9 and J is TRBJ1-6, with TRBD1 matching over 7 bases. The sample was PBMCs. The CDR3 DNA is TGTGCCAGCAGCTCCACAGGGGAGAGCTCCTATAATTCACCCCTCCACTTT. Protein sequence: CASSSTGESSYNSPLHF.